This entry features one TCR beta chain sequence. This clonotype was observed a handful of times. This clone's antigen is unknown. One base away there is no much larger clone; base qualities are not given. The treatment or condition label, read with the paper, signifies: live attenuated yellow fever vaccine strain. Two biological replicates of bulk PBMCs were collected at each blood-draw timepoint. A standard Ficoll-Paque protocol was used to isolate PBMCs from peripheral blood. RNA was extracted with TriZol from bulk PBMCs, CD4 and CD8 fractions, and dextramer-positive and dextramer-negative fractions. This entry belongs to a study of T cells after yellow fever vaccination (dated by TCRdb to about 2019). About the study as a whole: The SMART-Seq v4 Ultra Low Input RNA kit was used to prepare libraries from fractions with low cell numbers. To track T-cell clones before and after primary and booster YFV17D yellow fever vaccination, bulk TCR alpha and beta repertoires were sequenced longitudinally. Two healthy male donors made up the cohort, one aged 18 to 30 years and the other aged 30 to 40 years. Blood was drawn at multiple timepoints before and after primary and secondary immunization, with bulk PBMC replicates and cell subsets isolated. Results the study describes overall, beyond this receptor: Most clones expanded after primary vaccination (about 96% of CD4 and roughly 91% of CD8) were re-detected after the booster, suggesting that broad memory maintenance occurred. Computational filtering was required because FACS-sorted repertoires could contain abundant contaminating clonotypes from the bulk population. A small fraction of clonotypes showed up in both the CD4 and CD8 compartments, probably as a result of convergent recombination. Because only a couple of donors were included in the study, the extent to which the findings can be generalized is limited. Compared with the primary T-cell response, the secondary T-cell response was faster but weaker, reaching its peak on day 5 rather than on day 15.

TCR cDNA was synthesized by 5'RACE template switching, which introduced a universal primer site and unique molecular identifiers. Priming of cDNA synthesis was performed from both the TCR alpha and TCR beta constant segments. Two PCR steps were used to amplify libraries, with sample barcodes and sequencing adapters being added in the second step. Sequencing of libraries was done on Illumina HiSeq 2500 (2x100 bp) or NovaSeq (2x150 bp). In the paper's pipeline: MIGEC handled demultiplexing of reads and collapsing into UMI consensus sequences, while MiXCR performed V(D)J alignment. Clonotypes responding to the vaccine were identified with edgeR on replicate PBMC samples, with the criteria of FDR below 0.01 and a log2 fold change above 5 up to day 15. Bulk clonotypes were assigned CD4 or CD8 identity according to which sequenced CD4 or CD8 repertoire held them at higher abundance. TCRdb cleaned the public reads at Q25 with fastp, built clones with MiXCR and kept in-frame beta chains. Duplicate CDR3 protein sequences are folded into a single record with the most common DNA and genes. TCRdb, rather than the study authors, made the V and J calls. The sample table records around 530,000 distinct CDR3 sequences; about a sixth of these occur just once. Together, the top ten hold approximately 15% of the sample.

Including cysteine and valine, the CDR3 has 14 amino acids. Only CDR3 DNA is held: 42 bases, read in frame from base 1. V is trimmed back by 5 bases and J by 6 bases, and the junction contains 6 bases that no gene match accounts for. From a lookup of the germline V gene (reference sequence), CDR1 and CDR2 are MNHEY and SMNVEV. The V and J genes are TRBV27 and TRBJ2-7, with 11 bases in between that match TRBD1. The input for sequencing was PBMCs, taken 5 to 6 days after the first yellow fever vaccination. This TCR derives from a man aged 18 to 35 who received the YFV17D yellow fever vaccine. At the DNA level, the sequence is TGTGCCAGCAGTCGGACAGGGGGCTTCCTCGAGCAGTACGTC. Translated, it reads CASSRTGGFLEQYV.